The sequence of this T cell receptor (beta chain) was determined in a study of shared clonotypes between healthy human individuals. Study-level background: Each donor's CD8 memory used one plate, CD8 naive two, each CD4 subset three.

The healthy adult donors were HIV-negative and reported no recent acute infections or vaccinations. Study conclusions and caveats: Measured sharing among donors was expected to vary with sequencing depth. Several donors held around 5% of naive CD4 clonotypes in common.

Details on this clone: The antigen remains undetermined.

This CDR3 is 15 amino acids long. Germline V gene data show CDR1 as GTSNPN and CDR2 as SVGIG (reference sequence). The J segment lost 4 bases and the V segment lost 3 bases, leaving 11 bases of the junction unmatched. The assay was immunoSEQ multiplex PCR, and TCRdb's table has in-frame clones only and misses some. Found here are more than 1.2 million clones, around 98.5% of them singletons; the top ten hold 0.36%. Sequenced input: naive CD4+ T cells sorted from blood. Stated subset: CD45RA+ positively selected. The chain links TRBV30 to TRBJ2-7; 8 bases agree with TRBD1. The TCR sequence derives from a man aged 30 to 39 in good health. In nucleotides, the CDR3 is TGTGCCTGGAGCGTACAGACAGGGGTAGGATACGAGCAGTACTTC. This encodes CAWSVQTGVGYEQYF.